This TCR beta chain was recorded in a study of TIL therapy for anti-PD-1-resistant metastatic lung cancer. Across the whole study: Patients had a median age of nearly 55 years (range roughly 38-75).

CDR1 and CDR2 from the germline V gene are SGHTA and FQGNSA. The CDR3 is made up of 15 amino acids. Trimming took off 0 bases at V and 7 bases at J, with 10 bases between the two ends. There are a few counts of this clone. The libraries were made with immunoSEQ v3. Generated by immunoSEQ multiplex PCR, the TCRdb table keeps only in-frame clones and is missing some. The sample contains approximately 92,000 clones, roughly two thirds of which appear only once. As to time point: pre-treatment sample, taken before nivolumab and TIL therapy. The tumor samples were excised metastases, mostly pleural nodules or supraclavicular lymph nodes. Tumors were harvested before any PD-1/PD-L1 blockade.

This receptor was taken from a person aged 25 to 85 with non-small cell lung cancer. The sequenced sample was tumor tissue, obtained at baseline. The J gene is TRBJ1-6, the V gene TRBV7-2, with D possibly TRBD1 on 5 matching bases. The DNA for the CDR3 is TGTGCCAGCAGCTTAGCGGGACGGCAAAATTCACCCCTCCACTTT. Its protein is CASSLAGRQNSPLHF.